This TCR beta chain was identified during a study of cytomegalovirus exposure and HLA in healthy donors. With 60 Vbeta and 13 Jbeta primers, the PCR was carried out. Profiling relied on immunoSEQ multiplex PCR, and the TCRdb table lists in-frame clones only, not all of them. This table has about 180,000 clones, approximately 80% appearing once. Sequencing was carried out using PBMCs. This TCR came from a woman younger than 35 in good health and CMV-seropositive.

The DNA for the CDR3 is TGTGCCAGCAGTGAAGCTCTAGGGGGCGCCGGATACGAGCAGTACTTC. Its protein is CASSEALGGAGYEQYF. The J gene is TRBJ2-7, the V gene TRBV6-1; TRBD1 agrees at 7 bases. Germline V CDR1 and CDR2: MNHNS, SASEGT. The V gene end was trimmed by 0 bases and the J gene end by 4 bases; junction bases not matched to a gene: 9. This CDR3 is 16 amino acids long.